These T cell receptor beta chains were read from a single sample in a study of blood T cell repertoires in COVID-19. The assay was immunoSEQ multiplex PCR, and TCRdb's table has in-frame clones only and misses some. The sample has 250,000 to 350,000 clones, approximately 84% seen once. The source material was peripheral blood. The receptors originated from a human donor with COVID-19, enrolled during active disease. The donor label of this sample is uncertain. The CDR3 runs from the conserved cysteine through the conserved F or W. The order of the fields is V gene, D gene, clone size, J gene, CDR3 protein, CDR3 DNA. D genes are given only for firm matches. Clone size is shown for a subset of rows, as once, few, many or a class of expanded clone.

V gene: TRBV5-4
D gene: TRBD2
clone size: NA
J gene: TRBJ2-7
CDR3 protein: CASSLPGLAGGSYEQYF
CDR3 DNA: TGTGCCAGCAGCTTGCCGGGACTAGCGGGAGGGTCCTACGAGCAGTACTTC

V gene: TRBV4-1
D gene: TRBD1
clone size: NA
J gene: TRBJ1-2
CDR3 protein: CASRMGQTFTF
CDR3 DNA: TGCGCCAGCAGGATGGGACAGACCTTCACCTTC

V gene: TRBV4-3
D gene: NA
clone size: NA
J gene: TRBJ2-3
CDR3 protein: CASSQDPGDTQYF
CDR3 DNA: TGCGCCAGCAGCCAAGACCCAGGGGATACGCAGTATTTT

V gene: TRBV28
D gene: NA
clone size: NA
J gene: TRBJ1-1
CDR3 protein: CASSSPTVLNTEAFF
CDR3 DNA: TGTGCCAGCAGTTCACCGACAGTACTGAACACTGAAGCTTTCTTT

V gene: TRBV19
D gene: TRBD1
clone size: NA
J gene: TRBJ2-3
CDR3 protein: CASSILQGGVTDTQYF
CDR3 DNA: TGTGCCAGTAGTATATTACAGGGGGGAGTCACAGATACGCAGTATTTT

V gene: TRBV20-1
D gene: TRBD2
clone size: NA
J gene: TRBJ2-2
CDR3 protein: CSASRLAAGELFF
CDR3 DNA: TGCAGTGCTAGTAGACTAGCGGCCGGGGAGCTGTTTTTT

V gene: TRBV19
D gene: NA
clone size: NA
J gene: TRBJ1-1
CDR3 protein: CASSTSPGMNTEAFF
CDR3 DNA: TGTGCCAGTAGTACAAGCCCCGGGATGAACACTGAAGCTTTCTTT

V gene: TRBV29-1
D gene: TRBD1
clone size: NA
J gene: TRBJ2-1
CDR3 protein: CSVERGQGRDEQFF
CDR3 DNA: TGCAGCGTTGAAAGGGGACAGGGAAGGGATGAGCAGTTCTTC

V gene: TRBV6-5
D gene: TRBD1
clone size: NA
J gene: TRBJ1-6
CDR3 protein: CASSYIPGQGASPLHF
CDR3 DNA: TGTGCCAGCAGTTACATCCCCGGACAGGGAGCTTCACCCCTCCACTTT

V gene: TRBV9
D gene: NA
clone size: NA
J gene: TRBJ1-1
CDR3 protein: CASSKVDRGTEAFF
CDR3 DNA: TGTGCCAGCAGCAAGGTAGACCGGGGCACTGAAGCTTTCTTT

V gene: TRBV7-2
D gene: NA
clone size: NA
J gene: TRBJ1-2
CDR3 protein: CASSLEAQGYGYTF
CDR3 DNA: TGTGCCAGCAGCCTAGAGGCACAGGGTTATGGCTACACCTTC

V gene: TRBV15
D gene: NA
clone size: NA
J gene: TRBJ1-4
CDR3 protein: CATSRAAALAWEKLFF
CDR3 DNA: TGTGCCACCAGCAGAGCGGCAGCCCTAGCGTGGGAAAAACTGTTTTTT

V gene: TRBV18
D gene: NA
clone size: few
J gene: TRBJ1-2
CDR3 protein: CASSPTDNYGYTF
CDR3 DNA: TGTGCCAGCTCCCCGACAGATAACTATGGCTACACCTTC

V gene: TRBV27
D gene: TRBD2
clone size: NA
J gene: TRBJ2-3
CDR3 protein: CASSPRPPGAGGPEDTQYF
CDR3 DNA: TGTGCCAGCAGTCCCCGGCCCCCTGGAGCGGGAGGGCCCGAAGATACGCAGTATTTT

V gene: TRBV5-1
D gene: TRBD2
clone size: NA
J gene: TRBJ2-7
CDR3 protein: CASSPGTSGLGDSYEQYF
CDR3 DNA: TGCGCCAGCAGTCCCGGGACTAGCGGGTTGGGGGACTCCTACGAGCAGTACTTC

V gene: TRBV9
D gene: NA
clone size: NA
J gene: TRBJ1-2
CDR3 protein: CASSVDSSYGYTF
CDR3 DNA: TGTGCCAGCAGCGTAGACAGTTCCTATGGCTACACCTTC

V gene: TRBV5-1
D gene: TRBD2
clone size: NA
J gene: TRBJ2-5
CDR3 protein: CASSFGYGGAQETQYF
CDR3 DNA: TGCGCCAGCAGCTTCGGGTACGGGGGGGCACAGGAGACCCAGTACTTC

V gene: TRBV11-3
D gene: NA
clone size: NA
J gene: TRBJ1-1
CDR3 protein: CASSRKGRNTEAFF
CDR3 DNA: TGTGCCAGCAGCCGAAAGGGGCGGAACACTGAAGCTTTCTTT

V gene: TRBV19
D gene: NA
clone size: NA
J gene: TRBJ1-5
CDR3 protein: CASSIRRTNQPQHF
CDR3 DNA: TGTGCCAGTAGTATTAGACGGACAAATCAGCCCCAGCATTTT

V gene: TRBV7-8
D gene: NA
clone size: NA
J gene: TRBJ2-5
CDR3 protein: CASHSFQETQYF
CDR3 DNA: TGTGCCAGCCACTCGTTCCAAGAGACCCAGTACTTC

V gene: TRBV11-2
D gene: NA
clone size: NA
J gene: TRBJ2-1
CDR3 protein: CASSPPASPQGNEQFF
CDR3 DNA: TGTGCCAGCAGCCCCCCGGCTAGTCCCCAGGGGAATGAGCAGTTCTTC

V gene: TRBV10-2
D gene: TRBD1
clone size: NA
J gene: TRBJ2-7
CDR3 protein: CASSDPGTGLSREQYF
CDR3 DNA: TGCGCCAGCAGTGACCCAGGGACAGGCCTATCCCGGGAGCAGTACTTC

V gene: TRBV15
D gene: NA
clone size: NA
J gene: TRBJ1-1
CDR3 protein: CATSRDRVANTEAFF
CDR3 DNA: TGTGCCACCAGCAGAGATAGAGTCGCGAACACTGAAGCTTTCTTT

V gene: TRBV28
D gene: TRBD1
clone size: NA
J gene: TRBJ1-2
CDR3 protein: CASSLAGDRANYGYTF
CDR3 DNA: TGTGCCAGCAGTTTAGCAGGGGACAGAGCTAACTATGGCTACACCTTC

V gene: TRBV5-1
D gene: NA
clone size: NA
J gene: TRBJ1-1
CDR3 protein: CASSLGMLRGETEAFF
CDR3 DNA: TGCGCCAGCAGCTTGGGAATGTTGCGGGGGGAGACTGAAGCTTTCTTT

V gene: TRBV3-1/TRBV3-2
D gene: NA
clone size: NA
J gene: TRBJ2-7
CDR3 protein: CASSPMTLPYEQYF
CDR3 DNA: TGTGCCAGCAGCCCCATGACACTCCCCTACGAGCAGTACTTC

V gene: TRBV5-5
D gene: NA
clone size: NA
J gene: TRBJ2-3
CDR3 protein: CASSLPWAGSTDTQYF
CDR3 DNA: TGTGCCAGCAGCTTGCCCTGGGCGGGAAGCACAGATACGCAGTATTTT

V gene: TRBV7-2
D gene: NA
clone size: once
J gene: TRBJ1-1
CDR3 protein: CASSLGAGNLAEAFF
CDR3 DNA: TGTGCCAGCAGCTTAGGAGCAGGGAATCTTGCTGAAGCTTTCTTT

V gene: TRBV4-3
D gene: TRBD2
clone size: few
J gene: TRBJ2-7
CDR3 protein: CASSQQVTSGRAFEIREQYF
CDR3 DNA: TGCGCCAGCAGCCAACAAGTTACTAGCGGGAGGGCCTTTGAGATCCGCGAGCAGTACTTC

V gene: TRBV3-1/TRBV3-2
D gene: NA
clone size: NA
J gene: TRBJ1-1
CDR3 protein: CASSQWANGNTEAFF
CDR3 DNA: TGTGCCAGCAGCCAATGGGCCAACGGGAACACTGAAGCTTTCTTT

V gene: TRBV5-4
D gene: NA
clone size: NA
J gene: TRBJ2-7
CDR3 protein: CASSNGGGGAWNEQYF
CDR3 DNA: TGTGCCAGCAGCAATGGGGGTGGGGGCGCCTGGAACGAGCAGTACTTC

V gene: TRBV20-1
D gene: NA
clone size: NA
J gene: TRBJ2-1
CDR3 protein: CSARTAAEQFF
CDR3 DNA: TGCAGTGCTAGAACCGCGGCTGAGCAGTTCTTC

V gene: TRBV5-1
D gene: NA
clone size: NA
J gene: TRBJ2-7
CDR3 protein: CASSPGGTGKEQYF
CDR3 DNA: TGCGCCAGCAGCCCCGGGGGGACAGGTAAAGAGCAGTACTTC

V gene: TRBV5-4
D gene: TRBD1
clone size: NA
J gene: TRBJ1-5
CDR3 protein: CASSHMTGGSNQPQHF
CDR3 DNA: TGTGCCAGCAGCCATATGACAGGGGGAAGCAATCAGCCCCAGCATTTT

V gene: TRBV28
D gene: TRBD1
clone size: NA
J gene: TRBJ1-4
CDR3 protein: CASSLVGTGEEKLFF
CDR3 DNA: TGTGCCAGCAGTTTAGTTGGGACAGGTGAAGAAAAACTGTTTTTT

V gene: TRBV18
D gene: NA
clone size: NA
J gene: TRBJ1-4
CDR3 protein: CATSRGTNEKLFF
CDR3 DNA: TGTGCCACCTCCAGGGGAACTAATGAAAAACTGTTTTTT

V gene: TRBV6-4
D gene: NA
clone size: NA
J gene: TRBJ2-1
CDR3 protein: CASSRDWSSYNEQFF
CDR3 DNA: TGTGCCAGCAGTAGGGACTGGAGCTCCTACAATGAGCAGTTCTTC

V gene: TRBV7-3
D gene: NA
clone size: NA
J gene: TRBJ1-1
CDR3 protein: CASSPRGGANTEAFF
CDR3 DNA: TGTGCCAGCAGCCCCCGGGGAGGAGCGAACACTGAAGCTTTCTTT

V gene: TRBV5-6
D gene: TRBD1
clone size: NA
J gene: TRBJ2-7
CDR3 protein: CASRRLTGHEQYF
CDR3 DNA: TGTGCCAGCAGACGATTGACAGGGCACGAGCAGTACTTC

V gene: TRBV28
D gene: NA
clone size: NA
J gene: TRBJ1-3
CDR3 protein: CASSSPSGSGNTIYF
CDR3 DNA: TGTGCCAGCAGTAGTCCTTCAGGGTCTGGAAACACCATATATTTT

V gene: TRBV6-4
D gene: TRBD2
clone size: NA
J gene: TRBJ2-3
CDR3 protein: CASSDWGGPTDTQYF
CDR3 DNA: TGTGCCAGCAGTGATTGGGGAGGGCCCACAGATACGCAGTATTTT

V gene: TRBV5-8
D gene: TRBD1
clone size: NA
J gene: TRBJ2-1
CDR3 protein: CASSLPLGGGEQFF
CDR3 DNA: TGTGCCAGCAGCTTGCCCTTAGGGGGCGGTGAGCAGTTCTTC

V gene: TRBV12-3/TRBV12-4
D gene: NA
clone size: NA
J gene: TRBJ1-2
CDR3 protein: CASSPTRTGNTF
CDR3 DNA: TGTGCCAGCAGTCCAACCCGGACGGGAAACACCTTC

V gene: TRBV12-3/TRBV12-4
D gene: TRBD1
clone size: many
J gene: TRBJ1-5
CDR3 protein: CASSRDRDQPQHF
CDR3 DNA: TGTGCCAGCAGCCGGGACAGGGATCAGCCCCAGCATTTT

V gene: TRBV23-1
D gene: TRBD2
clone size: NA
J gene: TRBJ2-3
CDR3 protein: CASRTSGISPDTQYF
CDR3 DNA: TGCGCCAGCCGAACTAGCGGGATTTCCCCAGATACGCAGTATTTT

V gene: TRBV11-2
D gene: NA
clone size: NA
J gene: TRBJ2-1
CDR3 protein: CASSLGGFSGDEQFF
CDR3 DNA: TGTGCCAGCAGCTTAGGAGGTTTTTCCGGCGATGAGCAGTTCTTC

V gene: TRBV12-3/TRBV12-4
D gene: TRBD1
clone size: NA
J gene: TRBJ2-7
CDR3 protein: CASSRRQGGEQYF
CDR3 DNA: TGTGCCAGCAGCCGCCGACAGGGTGGGGAGCAGTACTTC

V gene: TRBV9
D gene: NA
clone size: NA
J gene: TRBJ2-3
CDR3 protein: CASNPTGTDTQYF
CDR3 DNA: TGTGCCAGCAACCCCACAGGCACAGATACGCAGTATTTT

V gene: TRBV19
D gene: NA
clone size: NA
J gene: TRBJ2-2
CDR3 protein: CASQKGQIGELFF
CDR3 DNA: TGTGCCAGTCAGAAGGGGCAAATCGGGGAGCTGTTTTTT

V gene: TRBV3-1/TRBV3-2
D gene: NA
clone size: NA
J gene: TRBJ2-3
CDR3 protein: CASSQDVLQYF
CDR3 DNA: TGTGCCAGCAGCCAAGATGTATTGCAGTATTTT

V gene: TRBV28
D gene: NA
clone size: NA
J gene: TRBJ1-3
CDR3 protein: CASSLPRSSGNTIYF
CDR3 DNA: TGTGCCAGCAGTTTACCGCGGAGCTCTGGAAACACCATATATTTT

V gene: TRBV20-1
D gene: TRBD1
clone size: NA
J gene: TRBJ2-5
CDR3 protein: CSAGQYETQYF
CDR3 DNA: TGCAGTGCGGGACAGTACGAGACCCAGTACTTC

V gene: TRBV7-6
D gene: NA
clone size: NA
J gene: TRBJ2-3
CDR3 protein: CASSQETRTNTDTQYF
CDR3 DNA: TGTGCCAGCAGCCAAGAAACCAGGACTAACACAGATACGCAGTATTTT

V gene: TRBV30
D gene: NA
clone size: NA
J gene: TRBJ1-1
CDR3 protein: CAWISPGAKPDTEAFF
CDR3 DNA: TGTGCCTGGATCTCTCCGGGAGCAAAACCCGACACTGAAGCTTTCTTT

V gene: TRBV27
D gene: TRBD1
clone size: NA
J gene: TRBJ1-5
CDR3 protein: CASSQFGGQAINQPQHF
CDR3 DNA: TGTGCCAGCAGCCAATTTGGGGGACAGGCCATCAATCAGCCCCAGCATTTT

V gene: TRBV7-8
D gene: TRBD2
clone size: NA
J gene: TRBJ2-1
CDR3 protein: CASSASSGTGINEQFF
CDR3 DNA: TGTGCCAGCAGCGCATCTAGCGGGACTGGGATCAATGAGCAGTTCTTC